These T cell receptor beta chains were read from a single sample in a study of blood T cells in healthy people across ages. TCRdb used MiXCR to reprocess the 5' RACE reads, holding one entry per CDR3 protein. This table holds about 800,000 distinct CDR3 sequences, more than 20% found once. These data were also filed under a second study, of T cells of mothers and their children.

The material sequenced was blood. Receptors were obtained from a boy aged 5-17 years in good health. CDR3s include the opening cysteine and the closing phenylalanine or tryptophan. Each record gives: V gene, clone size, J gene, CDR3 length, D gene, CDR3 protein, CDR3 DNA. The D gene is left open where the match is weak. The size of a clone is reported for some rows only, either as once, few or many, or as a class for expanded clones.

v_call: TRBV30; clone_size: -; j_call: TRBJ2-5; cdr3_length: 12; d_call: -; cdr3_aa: CAFGKTQETQYF; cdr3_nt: TGTGCCTTCGGGAAGACACAAGAGACCCAGTACTTC
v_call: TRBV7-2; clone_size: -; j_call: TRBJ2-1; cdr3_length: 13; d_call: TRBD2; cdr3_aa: CASSLAPSGATFF; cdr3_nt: TGTGCCAGCAGCTTAGCGCCTAGCGGGGCCACGTTCTTC
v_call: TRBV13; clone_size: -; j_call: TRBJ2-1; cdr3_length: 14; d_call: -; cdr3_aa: CASSFFLTGGEQFF; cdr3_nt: TGTGCCAGCAGCTTCTTCCTGACGGGTGGCGAGCAGTTCTTC
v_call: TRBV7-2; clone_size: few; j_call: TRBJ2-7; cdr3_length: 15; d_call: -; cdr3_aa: CASSPRDADPHEQYF; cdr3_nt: TGTGCCAGCAGCCCCCGGGACGCGGACCCCCACGAGCAGTACTTC
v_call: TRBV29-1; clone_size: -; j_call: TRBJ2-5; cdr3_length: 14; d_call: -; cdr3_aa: CSVEGQEFQETQYF; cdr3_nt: TGCAGCGTTGAGGGCCAGGAGTTCCAAGAGACCCAGTACTTC
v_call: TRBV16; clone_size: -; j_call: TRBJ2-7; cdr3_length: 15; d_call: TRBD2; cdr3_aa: CASSPWLAGSYEQYF; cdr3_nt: TGTGCCAGCAGCCCGTGGCTAGCGGGGAGCTACGAGCAGTACTTC
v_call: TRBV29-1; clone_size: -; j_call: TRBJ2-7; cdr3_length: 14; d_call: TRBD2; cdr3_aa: CSVEDAGGGGEQYF; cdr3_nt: TGCAGCGTCGAAGATGCCGGGGGCGGGGGGGAGCAGTACTTC
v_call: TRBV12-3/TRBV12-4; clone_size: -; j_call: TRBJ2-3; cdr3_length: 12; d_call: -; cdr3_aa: CASRYYADTQYF; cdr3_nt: TGTGCCAGCAGATATTACGCAGATACGCAGTATTTT
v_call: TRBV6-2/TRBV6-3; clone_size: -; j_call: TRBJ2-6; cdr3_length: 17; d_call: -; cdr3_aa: CASSQPQGRAGANVLTF; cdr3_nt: TGTGCCAGCAGTCAGCCACAGGGTCGCGCTGGGGCCAACGTCCTGACTTTC
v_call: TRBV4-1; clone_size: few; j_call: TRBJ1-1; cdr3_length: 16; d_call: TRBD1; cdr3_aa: CASSQGSGTEITEAFF; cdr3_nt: TGCGCCAGCAGCCAAGGGAGCGGGACAGAGATAACTGAAGCTTTCTTT
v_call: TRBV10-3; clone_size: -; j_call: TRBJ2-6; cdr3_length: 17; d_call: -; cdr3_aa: CAIRWGRTFSGANVLTF; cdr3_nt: TGTGCCATCAGGTGGGGACGGACCTTCTCTGGGGCCAACGTCCTGACTTTC
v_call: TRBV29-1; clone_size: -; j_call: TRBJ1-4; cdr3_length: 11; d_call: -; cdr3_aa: CSVPFHGKLFF; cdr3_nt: TGCAGCGTCCCGTTCCACGGAAAACTGTTTTTT
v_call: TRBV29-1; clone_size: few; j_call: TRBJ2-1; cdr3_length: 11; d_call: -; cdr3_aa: CSADRGEEQFF; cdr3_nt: TGCAGCGCCGATAGGGGCGAAGAGCAGTTCTTC
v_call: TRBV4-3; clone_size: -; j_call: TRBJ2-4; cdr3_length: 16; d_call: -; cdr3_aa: CASSQDRATQANIQYF; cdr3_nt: TGCGCCAGCAGCCAAGATCGGGCAACTCAGGCAAACATTCAGTACTTC
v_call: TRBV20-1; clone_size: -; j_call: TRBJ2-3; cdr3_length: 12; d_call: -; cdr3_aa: CSVVSGIDTQYF; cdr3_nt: TGCAGTGTGGTATCGGGTATAGATACGCAGTATTTT
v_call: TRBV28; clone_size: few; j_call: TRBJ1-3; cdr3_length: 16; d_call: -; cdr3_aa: CASSGRAGGKGNTIYF; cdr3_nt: TGTGCCAGCAGTGGCAGGGCAGGTGGGAAAGGAAACACCATATATTTT
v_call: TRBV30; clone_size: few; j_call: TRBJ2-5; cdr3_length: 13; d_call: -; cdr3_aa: CAWSWGGEETQYF; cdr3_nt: TGTGCCTGGAGTTGGGGGGGCGAGGAGACCCAGTACTTC
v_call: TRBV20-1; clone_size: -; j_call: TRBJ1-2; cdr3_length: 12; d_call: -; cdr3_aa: CSGRGVSYGYTF; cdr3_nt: TGCAGTGGCAGGGGCGTAAGCTATGGCTACACCTTC
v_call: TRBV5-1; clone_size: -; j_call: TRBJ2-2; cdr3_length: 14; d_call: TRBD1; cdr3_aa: CASSSGQGAEELFF; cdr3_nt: TGCGCCAGCAGCTCGGGACAGGGGGCGGAGGAGCTGTTTTTT
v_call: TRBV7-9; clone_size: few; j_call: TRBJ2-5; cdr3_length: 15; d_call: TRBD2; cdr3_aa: CASSRTTSGQETQYF; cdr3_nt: TGTGCCAGCAGCCGTACGACTAGCGGGCAAGAGACCCAGTACTTC
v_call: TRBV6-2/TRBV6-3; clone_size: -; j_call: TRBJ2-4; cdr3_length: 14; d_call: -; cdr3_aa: CASSLPLPKNIQYF; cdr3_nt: TGTGCCAGCAGCCTACCTTTGCCCAAAAACATTCAGTACTTC
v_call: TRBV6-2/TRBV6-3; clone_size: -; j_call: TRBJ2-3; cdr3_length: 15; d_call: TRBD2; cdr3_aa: CASSYLSTSRDTQYF; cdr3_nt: TGTGCCAGCAGTTACTTATCGACTAGCAGGGATACGCAGTATTTT
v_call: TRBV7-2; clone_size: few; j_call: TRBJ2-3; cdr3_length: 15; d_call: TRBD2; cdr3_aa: CASSSGTSGRDTQYF; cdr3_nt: TGTGCCAGCAGCTCTGGGACTAGCGGGAGAGATACGCAGTATTTT
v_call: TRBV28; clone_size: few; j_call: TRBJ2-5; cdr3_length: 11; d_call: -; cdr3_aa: CASTSQETQYF; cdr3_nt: TGTGCCAGCACCTCACAAGAGACCCAGTACTTC
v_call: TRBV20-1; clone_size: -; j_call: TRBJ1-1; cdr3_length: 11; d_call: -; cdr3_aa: CSASPALEAFF; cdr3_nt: TGCAGTGCTTCTCCCGCTTTGGAAGCTTTCTTT
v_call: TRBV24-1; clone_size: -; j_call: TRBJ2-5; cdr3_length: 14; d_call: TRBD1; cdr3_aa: CATSDELNPGQWFF; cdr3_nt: TGTGCCACCAGTGACGAACTAAACCCGGGACAGTGGTTCTTC
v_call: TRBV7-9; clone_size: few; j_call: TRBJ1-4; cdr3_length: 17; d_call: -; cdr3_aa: CASSQTQGRATNEKLFF; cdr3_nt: TGTGCCAGCAGTCAAACTCAGGGGCGGGCAACTAATGAAAAACTGTTTTTT
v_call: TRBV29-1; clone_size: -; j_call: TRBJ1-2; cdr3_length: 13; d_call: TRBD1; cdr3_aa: CSFPGDRGDGYTF; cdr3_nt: TGCAGCTTTCCTGGGGACAGGGGCGATGGCTACACCTTC
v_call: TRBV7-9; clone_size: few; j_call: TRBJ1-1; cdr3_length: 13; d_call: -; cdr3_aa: CASSLGWAGEAFF; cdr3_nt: TGTGCCAGCAGCTTAGGATGGGCAGGCGAAGCTTTCTTT
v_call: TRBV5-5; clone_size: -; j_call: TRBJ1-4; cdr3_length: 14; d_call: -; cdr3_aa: CASSPGLQLEKLFF; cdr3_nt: TGTGCCAGCAGCCCTGGGCTCCAGCTTGAAAAACTGTTTTTT
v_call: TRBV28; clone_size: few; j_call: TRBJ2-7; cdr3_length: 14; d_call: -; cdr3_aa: CASSLQDRYYEQYF; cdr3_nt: TGTGCCAGCAGTCTGCAAGACAGATATTACGAGCAGTACTTC
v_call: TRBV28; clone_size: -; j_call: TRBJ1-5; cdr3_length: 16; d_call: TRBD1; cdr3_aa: CASSSLTGEVHQPQHF; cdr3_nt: TGTGCCAGCAGTTCTCTGACAGGGGAGGTACATCAGCCCCAGCATTTT
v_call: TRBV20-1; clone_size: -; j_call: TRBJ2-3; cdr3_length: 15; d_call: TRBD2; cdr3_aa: CSARVAGGNTDTQYF; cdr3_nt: TGCAGTGCTAGAGTCGCGGGAGGGAACACAGATACGCAGTATTTT
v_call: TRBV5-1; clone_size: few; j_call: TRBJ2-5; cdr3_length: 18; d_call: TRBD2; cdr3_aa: CASSLDRFWREGQETQYF; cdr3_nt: TGCGCCAGCAGCTTGGACAGGTTTTGGAGGGAGGGACAAGAGACCCAGTACTTC
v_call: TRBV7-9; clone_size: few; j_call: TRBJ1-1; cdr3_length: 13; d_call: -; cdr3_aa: CASSLIGSTEAFF; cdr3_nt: TGTGCCAGCAGCTTAATCGGTTCCACTGAAGCTTTCTTT
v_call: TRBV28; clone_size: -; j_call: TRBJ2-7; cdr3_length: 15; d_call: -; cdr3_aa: CASTLRQARYLEQYF; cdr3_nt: TGTGCCAGCACCCTCCGACAGGCGCGCTATCTGGAGCAGTACTTC
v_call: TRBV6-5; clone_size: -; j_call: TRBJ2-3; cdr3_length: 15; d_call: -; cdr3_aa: CASSYSGLFTDTQYF; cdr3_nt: TGTGCCAGCAGTTACTCGGGTTTGTTCACAGATACGCAGTATTTT
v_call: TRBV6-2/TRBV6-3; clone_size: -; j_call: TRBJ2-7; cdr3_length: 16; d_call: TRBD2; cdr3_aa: CASSYSWTSTDYEQYF; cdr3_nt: TGTGCCAGCAGTTACTCCTGGACTAGCACCGACTACGAGCAGTACTTC
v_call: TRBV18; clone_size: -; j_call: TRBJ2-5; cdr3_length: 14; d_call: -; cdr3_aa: CASSPARSGETQYF; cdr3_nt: TGTGCCAGCTCACCCGCCCGCTCGGGAGAGACCCAGTACTTC
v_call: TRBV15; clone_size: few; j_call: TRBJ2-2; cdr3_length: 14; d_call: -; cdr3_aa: CATSGYGDTGELFF; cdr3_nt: TGTGCCACCAGCGGCTACGGTGACACCGGGGAGCTGTTTTTT
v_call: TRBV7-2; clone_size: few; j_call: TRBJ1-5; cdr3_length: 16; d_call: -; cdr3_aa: CASSLRATNRNQPQHF; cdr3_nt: TGTGCCAGCAGCTTAAGGGCTACGAATCGCAATCAGCCCCAGCATTTT
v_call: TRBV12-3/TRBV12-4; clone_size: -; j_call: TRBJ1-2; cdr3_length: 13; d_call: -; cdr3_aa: CASNPRWGSGYTF; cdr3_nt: TGTGCCAGCAATCCCAGGTGGGGGTCTGGCTACACCTTC
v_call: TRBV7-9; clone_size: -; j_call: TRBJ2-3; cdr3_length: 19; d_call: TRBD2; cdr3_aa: CASSKNRLAGVFRADTQYF; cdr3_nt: TGTGCCAGCAGCAAGAACAGGCTAGCGGGAGTCTTTCGGGCAGATACGCAGTATTTT
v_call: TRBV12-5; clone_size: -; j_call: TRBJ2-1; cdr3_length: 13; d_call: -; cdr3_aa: CVSCESACNEQFF; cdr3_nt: TGTGTTAGTTGCGAGTCCGCATGCAATGAGCAGTTCTTC
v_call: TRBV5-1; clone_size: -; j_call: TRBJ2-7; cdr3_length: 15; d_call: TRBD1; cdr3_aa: CASSLDQGASREQYF; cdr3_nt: TGCGCCAGCAGCTTGGACCAGGGGGCTTCCCGGGAGCAGTACTTC
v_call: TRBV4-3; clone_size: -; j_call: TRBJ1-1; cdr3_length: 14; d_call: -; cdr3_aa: CASSQDGGTAEAFF; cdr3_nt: TGCGCCAGCAGCCAAGATGGCGGCACCGCTGAAGCTTTCTTT